This T cell receptor beta chain comes out of a study of OX40 agonist ivuxolimab in advanced cancers. Regarding the study as a whole: On average, CD8+ T cells had more expanded clones than CD4+.

Blood sampling took place at baseline, cycle 4 day 1, and cycle 7 day 1. Here immunoSEQ multiplex PCR was the method, and the copy in TCRdb shows in-frame clones only, minus some. This table has around 83,000 clones, approximately 88% appearing once. The CDR3 length is 15 residues. Trimming took 6 bases from V and 7 from J; bases not matched to a gene: 14. Germline V gene sequence: CDR1 MNHNY, CDR2 SVGAGI (reference sequence). Remarks on this clone: Its antigen remains unknown.

The receptor was derived from an adult with an advanced solid tumor such as melanoma, head and neck, liver or kidney cancer. This specimen consisted of CD4+ or CD8+ T cells sorted from blood, obtained in a trial of the OX40 agonist ivuxolimab. V is TRBV6-6 and J is TRBJ1-1; 7 bases map to TRBD1. CDR3: CASSRVDRVGGEAFF. CDR3 in DNA: TGTGCCAGCAGCCGTGTTGACAGGGTTGGGGGTGAAGCTTTCTTT.